A selection of T cell receptor beta chains follows, all from one sample in a study of CD8 T cells in Susac syndrome. TCRdb recomputed calls from the immunoSEQ multiplex PCR reads with MiXCR, one row per CDR3 protein. The sample contains 70,000 or so distinct CDR3 sequences, approximately 95% of which appear only once. Sample: CD8+ T cells from PBMCs. The receptors were gathered from a human donor in good health. CDR3s include the opening cysteine and the closing phenylalanine or tryptophan. Each record gives: clone size, J gene, D gene, V gene, CDR3 DNA, CDR3 protein. D genes are given only for firm matches. Only part of the rows carry a size: once, few, many, or a class if the clone is expanded.

clone_size: .; j_call: TRBJ2-3; d_call: TRBD2; v_call: TRBV28; cdr3_nt: TGTGCCAGCAGTTTATCTAGCGGGGTAACAGATACGCAGTATTTT; cdr3_aa: CASSLSSGVTDTQYF
clone_size: .; j_call: TRBJ2-7; d_call: .; v_call: TRBV4-1; cdr3_nt: TGCGCCAGCAGCCACGTACAGGGCGACGAGCAGTACTTC; cdr3_aa: CASSHVQGDEQYF
clone_size: .; j_call: TRBJ2-6; d_call: .; v_call: TRBV9; cdr3_nt: TGTGCCAGCAGCGTAGGATGGGGGGCTGGTGGGGCCAACGTCCTGACTTTC; cdr3_aa: CASSVGWGAGGANVLTF
clone_size: .; j_call: TRBJ2-1; d_call: .; v_call: TRBV6-2/TRBV6-3; cdr3_nt: TGTGCCAGCAGTTACTCTTCGAATGAGCAGTTCTTC; cdr3_aa: CASSYSSNEQFF
clone_size: .; j_call: TRBJ2-2; d_call: .; v_call: TRBV28; cdr3_nt: TGTGCCAGCAGTCCCGGCGTCAGAACCGGGGAGCTGTTTTTT; cdr3_aa: CASSPGVRTGELFF
clone_size: .; j_call: TRBJ2-1; d_call: TRBD2; v_call: TRBV12-3/TRBV12-4; cdr3_nt: TGTGCCAGCAGTCCAATTAGCGGGGGGGTTTACAATGAGCAGTTCTTC; cdr3_aa: CASSPISGGVYNEQFF
clone_size: .; j_call: TRBJ2-2; d_call: .; v_call: TRBV6-1; cdr3_nt: TGTGCCAGCAGTTCGTCCTCGAACACCGGGGAGCTGTTTTTT; cdr3_aa: CASSSSSNTGELFF
clone_size: .; j_call: TRBJ2-5; d_call: TRBD2; v_call: TRBV28; cdr3_nt: TGTGCCAGCAGCGAAGAGCGGGGCAACCAAGAGACCCAGTACTTC; cdr3_aa: CASSEERGNQETQYF
clone_size: .; j_call: TRBJ2-7; d_call: .; v_call: TRBV4-1; cdr3_nt: TGCGCCAGCAGCGGACAGCAAAGCTCCTACGAGCAGTACTTC; cdr3_aa: CASSGQQSSYEQYF
clone_size: .; j_call: TRBJ2-7; d_call: .; v_call: TRBV6-5; cdr3_nt: TGTGCCAGCAGTTACGGTCAGGGAGGCTACGAGCAGTACTTC; cdr3_aa: CASSYGQGGYEQYF
clone_size: .; j_call: TRBJ2-2; d_call: .; v_call: TRBV4-2; cdr3_nt: TGTGCCAGCAGCCAAGATAAACAGGGCGCCGGGGAGCTGTTTTTT; cdr3_aa: CASSQDKQGAGELFF
clone_size: .; j_call: TRBJ2-2; d_call: .; v_call: TRBV4-2; cdr3_nt: TGTGCCAGCAGCCACCAGCGGTCCACCGGGGAGCTGTTTTTT; cdr3_aa: CASSHQRSTGELFF
clone_size: .; j_call: TRBJ1-3; d_call: .; v_call: TRBV4-1; cdr3_nt: TGCGCCAGCAGCCAAGATACAGGGTCTGGAAACACCATATATTTT; cdr3_aa: CASSQDTGSGNTIYF
clone_size: .; j_call: TRBJ1-2; d_call: TRBD1; v_call: TRBV19; cdr3_nt: TGTGCCGCTGGTGAGAGGGGGCCTGACTATGGCTACACCTTC; cdr3_aa: CAAGERGPDYGYTF
clone_size: few; j_call: TRBJ2-7; d_call: .; v_call: TRBV4-1; cdr3_nt: TGCGCCAGCAGCCAAGCGGCGGGGGCTCGAGGGGAGCAGTACTTC; cdr3_aa: CASSQAAGARGEQYF
clone_size: .; j_call: TRBJ2-1; d_call: TRBD2; v_call: TRBV9; cdr3_nt: TGTGCCAGCAGCTCCCTAGCGGGGCTCAACAATGAGCAGTTCTTC; cdr3_aa: CASSSLAGLNNEQFF
clone_size: .; j_call: TRBJ2-3; d_call: .; v_call: TRBV7-9; cdr3_nt: TGTGCCAGCAGCAAACCGGGCGATACGCAGTATTTT; cdr3_aa: CASSKPGDTQYF
clone_size: .; j_call: TRBJ2-7; d_call: TRBD1; v_call: TRBV19; cdr3_nt: TGTGCCAGTAGTATAGGCGCAGGGGGTTACTACGAGCAGTACTTC; cdr3_aa: CASSIGAGGYYEQYF
clone_size: .; j_call: TRBJ2-5; d_call: TRBD2; v_call: TRBV6-2/TRBV6-3; cdr3_nt: TGTGCCAGCAGTATGAGCGGGGGGGTAGAGACCCAGTACTTC; cdr3_aa: CASSMSGGVETQYF